The 31 T cell receptor beta chains in this list originate from one sample, sequenced in a study of blood T cell repertoires in COVID-19. This table comes from immunoSEQ multiplex PCR, and its TCRdb copy is limited to in-frame clones, with some not included. The data show around 220,000 clones, around 86% seen once. Specimen: peripheral blood. The receptors here all came from a woman aged 50 to 60 with COVID-19, enrolled during active disease.

The chain combines TRBV10-3 with TRBJ2-7; tentatively, D is TRBD2 (5 bases). The V and J ends lost 4 bases and 1 base respectively, with 11 bases between them. Germline V gene data show CDR1 as ENHRY and CDR2 as SYGVKD. CDR3 length: 14 amino acids. The CDR3, as DNA: TGTGCCATCAGTGGAGCGGACCGATCCTACGAGCAGTACTTC. It codes for CAISGADRSYEQYF.

The chain joins TRBV15 to TRBJ2-7, with D maybe TRBD1 (6 bases). The V gene's germline CDR1 is LNHNV and CDR2 YYDKDF (reference sequence). V gave up 5 bases and J gave up 2 bases, with 13 bases separating them. The CDR3 totals 14 residues. This chain's CDR3 is CATSGGKGAYEQYV. The CDR3 DNA reads as TGTGCCACCAGCGGTGGAAAGGGGGCCTACGAGCAGTACGTC.

The V and J genes are TRBV24-1 and TRBJ1-2; possible D gene TRBD1, 5 bases. Trimming left V 3 bases short and J 7 bases short, with 14 bases between. The CDR3 spans 14 residues. Germline V gives CDR1 KGHDR, CDR2 SFDVKD. In nucleotides, the CDR3 is TGTGCCACCAGTGATGAGACCAGGGTCCGTGGCTACACCTTC. Its protein is CATSDETRVRGYTF.

The chain uses TRBV7-3 and TRBJ2-3, with D possibly matching TRBD2 (6 bases). Germline CDR1 SGHTA, CDR2 FQGTGA. Trimming removed 6 bases from V and 6 bases from J, with 16 bases in between. The CDR3 consists of 14 residues. The CDR3, as DNA: TGTGCCAGCAGTCTGACTAGTGGGTCGGATACGCAGTATTTT. Translating gives CASSLTSGSDTQYF.

The chain carries TRBV5-4 and TRBJ1-1; a possible D gene is TRBD1 (5 bases). The ends were cut back, 5 bases at V and 6 bases at J, with 11 bases in the middle. The CDR3 has 12 residues. Per the germline V gene, CDR1 is SGHNT and CDR2 is YYREEE (reference sequence). The CDR3, as DNA: TGTGCCAGCAGGTCAGGGTTCTCTGAAGCTTTCTTT. It specifies CASRSGFSEAFF.

The V and J genes are TRBV10-3 and TRBJ1-2; a possible D gene is TRBD1 (5 bases). V lost 1 base and J lost 4, with 10 bases in between. CDR1 is ENHRY, CDR2 SYGVKD, per germline. The CDR3 sequence is 14 residues long. CDR3 region: CAISEYATVYGYTF. CDR3 in DNA: TGTGCCATCAGTGAGTACGCGACAGTCTATGGCTACACCTTC.

CDR3 region: CASSRGGGSYNEQFF. The CDR3, as DNA: TGCGCCAGCAGCCGCGGCGGGGGCTCCTACAATGAGCAGTTCTTC. The chain carries TRBV5-1 and TRBJ2-1; 7 bases line up with TRBD2. CDR1 and CDR2 from the germline V gene are SGHRS and YFSETQ. V lost 4 bases, J lost 0 bases, and 4 bases stayed unmatched. The CDR3 spans 15 residues.

The chain has TRBV28 and TRBJ1-4; unclear D gene. CDR3 length: 14 amino acids. Germline values: CDR1 MDHEN, CDR2 SYDVKM. V shed 6 bases and J shed 7 bases, with 15 bases lying between them. For the CDR3, the DNA is TGTGCCAGCAGATTCGGGAATCGGATTGAAAAACTGTTTTTT. The encoded protein is CASRFGNRIEKLFF.

This clone was recorded once. V and J are TRBV6-2 or TRBV6-3 and TRBJ1-2, with D tentatively TRBD1 (6 bases). The CDR3 is 15 amino acids. With 5 bases removed from V and 0 bases from J, the gap between germline ends came to 13 bases. Germline-derived CDR1 and CDR2 are MNHEY and SVGEGT. DNA of the CDR3: TGTGCCAGCAGTCTCGACAGGCGAGCTAACTATGGCTACACCTTC. It yields the protein CASSLDRRANYGYTF.

The chain links TRBV19 to TRBJ1-1; TRBD1 is a possible D gene (6 bases). The CDR3 length is 12 residues. V was cut by 5 bases and J by 4 bases, with 8 bases left in between. Germline CDR1 is LNHDA and CDR2 is SQIVND (reference sequence). The CDR3 DNA reads as TGTGCCAGTAGTCAAGGGGGCACTGAAGCTTTCTTT. This sequence encodes CASSQGGTEAFF.

The rearrangement links TRBV4-1 to TRBJ2-5; D possibly corresponds to TRBD1 (5 bases). Germline CDR1 MGHRA, CDR2 YSYEKL. CDR3 length equals 14 residues. The V gene lost 5 bases and the J gene lost 2 bases, with 12 bases spanning the gap. CDR3 bases: TGCGCCAGCAGCAAGGGGCCGAATCAAGAGACCCAGTACTTC. Its protein product is CASSKGPNQETQYF.

At least ten counts were recorded for this clone. The rearrangement uses TRBV2 and TRBJ1-2; perhaps TRBD1 as D (5 bases). Trimming left V 8 bases short and J 6 bases short, with 13 bases between. Germline V lookup: CDR1 SNHLY, CDR2 FYNNEI. CDR3 size: 12 residues. In nucleotides, the CDR3 is TGTGCCAGCGCGGACGGACACCATGGCTACACCTTC. It codes for CASADGHHGYTF.

This clone was observed a few times. J is TRBJ1-5 and V is TRBV30; 7 bases line up with TRBD1. Germline lookup yields CDR1 GTSNPN and CDR2 SVGIG (reference sequence). CDR3 length equals 12 residues. CDR3: CAAGRGSQPQHF. Written as DNA, the CDR3 is TGTGCTGCGGGCAGGGGGAGTCAGCCCCAGCATTTT. The variable domain in full, with the rest retrieved from reference TRBV30 and TRBJ1-5, is SQTIHQWPATLVQPVGSPLSLECTVEGTSNPNLYWYRQAAGRGLQLLFYSVGIGQISSEVPQNLSASRPQDRQFILSSKKLLLSDSGFYLCAAGRGSQPQHFGDGTRLSIL.

CDR3 loop: CASSRTGEGYEQYV. CDR3 in DNA: TGTGCCAGCAGCCGGACGGGAGAAGGCTACGAGCAGTACGTC. The rearrangement links TRBV27 to TRBJ2-7, with D possibly TRBD2 on 6 matching bases. CDR3 length: 14 residues. Trimming took off 6 bases at V and 3 bases at J, with 15 bases between the two ends. The germline gives CDR1 MNHEY, CDR2 SMNVEV (reference sequence).

This clone was recorded once. The chain is built from TRBV12-3 or TRBV12-4 and TRBJ2-1, with TRBD1 identical over 7 bases. V lost 6 bases, J lost 9 bases, and 8 bases stayed unmatched. This CDR3 comprises 13 residues. The CDR3 region is CASRQGQMAEQFF. The CDR3 DNA reads TGTGCCAGCAGACAGGGACAGATGGCTGAGCAGTTCTTC.

The chain is built from TRBV5-1 and TRBJ2-1, with D perhaps TRBD1 (6 bases). The germline V and J ends were trimmed by 3 bases and 0 bases, with 16 bases remaining between them. CDR3 length: 17 residues. Germline values: CDR1 SGHRS, CDR2 YFSETQ. The CDR3 reads CASSSSLQGFSYNEQFF. The CDR3 bases are TGCGCCAGCAGCTCCTCCCTCCAGGGGTTCTCCTACAATGAGCAGTTCTTC.

J is TRBJ1-2 and V is TRBV6-1; D remains unclear. Trimming stripped 4 bases from V and 6 bases from J, with 21 bases between. The CDR3 spans 16 residues. Germline-derived CDR1 and CDR2 are MNHNS and SASEGT. Here the CDR3 DNA reads TGTGCCAGCAGTGTGAATATCGGGCACCCGAGGGATGGCTACACCTTC. This translates into CASSVNIGHPRDGYTF.

This clone was counted a single time. The chain uses TRBV24-1 and TRBJ2-1; the match to TRBD1 covers 7 bases. CDR3 length: 13 residues. V dropped 2 bases and J dropped 8; count of bases not matched to a gene: 2. Germline V gives CDR1 KGHDR, CDR2 SFDVKD. The CDR3 spells CATSDWDRYEQFF. CDR3 in DNA: TGTGCCACCAGTGATTGGGACAGATATGAGCAGTTCTTC.

The chain recombines TRBV9 with TRBJ2-1, with 11 bases identical to TRBD2. The germline CDR1 and CDR2 sequences are SGDLS and YYNGEE. V lost 0 bases and J lost 8; bases outside the gene matches: 4. The CDR3 has 15 residues. CDR3 nucleotides: TGTGCCAGCAGCGTAGGTAGCGGGGGGGCTGATGAGCAGTTCTTC. Amino acid sequence: CASSVGSGGADEQFF.

The rearrangement links TRBV14 to TRBJ2-7, with 8 bases identical to TRBD2. V was clipped by 7 bases and J by 2 bases; unmatched bases: 4. Germline loops: CDR1 SGHDN, CDR2 FVKESK. The CDR3 length is 13 residues. CDR3 in DNA: TGTGCCAGCATGCTTAGCGGGGCCTACGAGCAGTACTTC. Its translation is CASMLSGAYEQYF.

This sequence joins TRBV5-1 and TRBJ1-2; 8 bases are a match to TRBD1. The germline V gene encodes CDR1 SGHRS and CDR2 YFSETQ. The V and J ends lost 3 bases and 4 bases, in that order; junction bases with no gene match: 11. CDR3 size: 16 residues. In nucleotides, the CDR3 is TGCGCCAGCAGCTCGGACAAGGACAGGGAGAGCTATGGCTACACCTTC. It is translated as CASSSDKDRESYGYTF.

The chain employs TRBV3-1 (or the pseudogene TRBV3-2) and TRBJ1-2; D gene unclear. V dropped 7 bases and J dropped 0 bases, with 15 bases sitting between them. This CDR3 has 15 residues. Germline assignment: CDR1 LGHDT and CDR2 YNNKEL (reference sequence). CDR3 coding DNA: TGTGCCAGCACCTCCCACGGGTCCTCTAACTATGGCTACACCTTC. The encoded protein is CASTSHGSSNYGYTF.

The chain couples TRBV7-3 to TRBJ2-7; 11 nucleotides align to TRBD2. Losses at the gene ends were 5 bases for V and 6 bases for J; bases not matched to a gene: 3. Germline V gene lookup returns CDR1 SGHTA and CDR2 FQGTGA. The CDR3 is made up of 13 amino acids. CDR3 loop: CASSLAGGGEQYF. The CDR3, as DNA: TGTGCCAGCAGCCTAGCGGGGGGAGGCGAGCAGTACTTC.

The chain links TRBV9 to TRBJ2-4; D remains unclear. The germline V gene has CDR1 SGDLS and CDR2 YYNGEE. The germline V and J ends were trimmed by 0 bases and 2 bases, with 3 bases remaining between them. The CDR3 spans 13 residues. CDR3 DNA sequence: TGTGCCAGCAGCGTAGACACCAAAAACATTCAGTACTTC. Translating it yields CASSVDTKNIQYF.

CDR3 residues: CASSWGGGQFF. CDR3 sequence (DNA): TGTGCCAGCAGTTGGGGCGGTGGGCAGTTCTTC. The chain carries TRBV12-3 or TRBV12-4 and TRBJ2-1; the D gene is possibly TRBD1 (5 bases). V was clipped by 4 bases and J by 12 bases, with 10 bases between them. This CDR3 comprises 11 residues.

The chain employs TRBV6-6 and TRBJ1-3; possibly TRBD1 for D (6 bases). CDR3 size: 16 residues. V was trimmed by 5 bases and J by 0 bases, leaving 14 bases between them. The germline gives CDR1 MNHNY, CDR2 SVGAGI (reference sequence). The CDR3 loop reads CASSRTARSSGNTIYF. CDR3 nucleotide sequence: TGTGCCAGCAGTCGGACAGCTCGCTCCTCTGGAAACACCATATATTTT.

V and J are TRBV5-1 and TRBJ2-7; no definite D call. Trimming took off 1 base at V and 2 bases at J, with 10 bases between the two ends. CDR1 SGHRS and CDR2 YFSETQ come from the germline V gene. The CDR3 length is 14 residues. CDR3 residues: CASSLLIFAYEQYF. The CDR3, as DNA: TGCGCCAGCAGCTTGTTAATCTTCGCCTACGAGCAGTACTTC. The complete variable domain, with remaining parts taken from reference TRBV5-1 and TRBJ2-7, reads KAGVTQTPRYLIKTRGQQVTLSCSPISGHRSVSWYQQTPGQGLQFLFEYFSETQRNKGNFPGRFSGRQFSNSRSEMNVSTLELGDSALYLCASSLLIFAYEQYFGPGTRLTVT.

The chain combines TRBV28 with TRBJ2-7, with D possibly TRBD2 on 7 matching bases. Trimming removed 4 bases from V and 7 bases from J, with 17 bases in between. Germline V gene data show CDR1 as MDHEN and CDR2 as SYDVKM. The CDR3 has 14 amino acids. The chain's CDR3 is CASSSIFGGREQYF. The CDR3 nucleotides are TGTGCCAGCAGTTCGATCTTCGGGGGGCGGGAGCAGTACTTC.

For this clone: Its ends do not fully match the called genes, so a read error is possible. The V and J genes are TRBV7-3 and TRBJ2-2; D unresolved. CDR1 is SGHTA, CDR2 FQGTGA, per germline. The CDR3 has 12 residues. CDR3 sequence: CASSSNSGELFF. The CDR3 DNA reads as TGTGCCAGCAGCTCAAACAGCGGGGAGCTGTTTTTT. Filled out from reference TRBV7-3 and TRBJ2-2, the complete variable domain reads GAGVSQTPSNKVTEKGKYVELRCDPISGHTALYWYRQSLGQGPEFLIYFQGTGAADDSGLPNDRFFAVRPEGSVSTLKIQRTERGDSAVYLCASSSNSGELFFGEGSRLTVL.

Worth noting for this clone: The conserved final phenylalanine or tryptophan is absent from the CDR3, which likely points to a read error. No DNA is shown, since the ends of the CDR3 on it are uncertain; the CDR3 is the one TCRdb lists. The V call is TRBV27, the J call TRBJ2-7; the DNA was not used to check the table's D call, TRBD2. Germline assignment: CDR1 MNHEY and CDR2 SMNVEV (reference sequence). Both ends counted, the CDR3 spans 12 residues. CDR3 protein: CASPSATSVPDD.

This clone showed up just once. In DNA form, the CDR3 reads TGTGCCAGCAGTGAAAGAGTGGACTATGGCTACACCTTC. It encodes CASSERVDYGYTF. This chain connects TRBV2 to TRBJ1-2; no clear D. With 2 bases removed from V and 3 bases from J, the gap between germline ends came to 7 bases. This CDR3 region has 13 residues. CDR1 is SNHLY and CDR2 is FYNNEI in the germline V gene.